The rows below give T cell receptor beta chains drawn from one sample of a study of shared clonotypes between healthy human individuals. Data came from immunoSEQ multiplex PCR; TCRdb stores just in-frame clones and leaves some out. The sample yields about 800,000 clones, 90% to 97% seen once. Source material: naive CD8+ T cells sorted from blood. The source of these receptors is a man aged 25-45 years in good health. The CDR3 runs from the conserved cysteine through the conserved F or W. D genes are given only for firm matches. Some rows have no size entry. The others give once, few or many, or a class for an expanded clone.

v_gene	j_gene	abundance	len	d_gene	CDR3nt	CDR3aa
TRBV4-1	TRBJ1-5	-	17	-	TGCGCCAGCAGCCAAACAGAGAGAACGTTTAGCAATCAGCCCCAGCATTTT	CASSQTERTFSNQPQHF
TRBV11-2	TRBJ2-1	-	16	TRBD2	TGTGCCAGCAGCCCTTGGGGGGGGTTTAACTACAATGAGCAGTTCTTC	CASSPWGGFNYNEQFF
TRBV12-5	TRBJ1-2	-	11	-	TGTGCTAGCGACAGTTCTAATGGCTACACCTTC	CASDSSNGYTF
TRBV14	TRBJ1-1	-	15	-	TGTGCCAGCAGCCAAGATTATGAGGGCAACACTGAAGCTTTCTTT	CASSQDYEGNTEAFF
TRBV5-6	TRBJ1-2	-	13	-	TGTGCCAGCAGATACGGGACATCCTGGGGCTACACCTTC	CASRYGTSWGYTF
TRBV5-1	TRBJ1-3	-	15	-	TGCGCCAGCAGCCAGGGCCTCGGGTCTGGAAACACCATATATTTT	CASSQGLGSGNTIYF
TRBV29-1	TRBJ2-7	-	15	TRBD1	TGCAGCGTCGTATTCCGGGACAGGGGTTCCTACGAGCAGTACTTC	CSVVFRDRGSYEQYF
TRBV7-3	TRBJ2-3	once	17	TRBD1	TGTGCCAGCAGCCAACACCCTCGGGACAGGGGGGCAGATACGCAGTATTTT	CASSQHPRDRGADTQYF
TRBV30	TRBJ1-4	-	12	-	TGTGCCTGGAGTGTCGTAGGTCGGGAACTGTTTTTT	CAWSVVGRELFF
TRBV27	TRBJ1-2	-	15	-	TGTGCCAGCACCATCCTACCTCTCGGGGCCGATGGCTACACCTTC	CASTILPLGADGYTF
TRBV19	TRBJ2-7	-	14	-	TGTGCCAGTAGTACCTACGGACCAGGCTACGAGCAGTACTTC	CASSTYGPGYEQYF
TRBV4-3	TRBJ1-2	-	14	-	TGCGCCAGCAGCCAAGGCAGGGTAAACTATGGCTACACCTTC	CASSQGRVNYGYTF
TRBV5-1	TRBJ1-2	-	14	-	TGCGCCAGCAGCTTGGGAGAAGGGGACTATGGCTACACCTTC	CASSLGEGDYGYTF
TRBV5-1	TRBJ2-7	-	15	-	TGCGCCAGCAGCTGGCCGAATGGCGAGAGCTACGAGCAGTACTTC	CASSWPNGESYEQYF
TRBV6-1	TRBJ2-1	few	19	TRBD2	TGTGCCAGCAGTGAAGGGGGGAGTGAGGCGGGAGGGCCCTACAATGAGCAGTTCTTC	CASSEGGSEAGGPYNEQFF
TRBV29-1	TRBJ2-3	-	13	-	TGCAGCGTGGAGCCTCGGGAGTCAGATACGCAGTATTTT	CSVEPRESDTQYF
TRBV28	TRBJ1-4	-	12	-	TGTGCCAGCAGTTTTGGGGGAGAAAAACTGTTTTTT	CASSFGGEKLFF
TRBV7-6	TRBJ2-2	-	13	-	TGTGCCAGCAGCTTAGTGGGGATCGGGGAGCTGTTTTTT	CASSLVGIGELFF
TRBV28	TRBJ1-2	-	15	-	TGTGCCAGCACCTCAATAAAAGACGGATACTATGGCTACACCTTC	CASTSIKDGYYGYTF
TRBV28	TRBJ1-3	-	16	-	TGTGCCAGCGAATACCGGGGCAGCTTCTCTGGAAACACCATATATTTT	CASEYRGSFSGNTIYF
TRBV5-4	TRBJ2-7	-	15	-	TGTGCCAGCAGCTTGGTAGGGGGGACTACCAACGAGCAGTACTTC	CASSLVGGTTNEQYF
TRBV11-2	TRBJ2-1	-	15	-	TGTGCCAGCAGCCTGGGGATGTTAGCTTACAATGAGCAGTTCTTC	CASSLGMLAYNEQFF
TRBV4-1	TRBJ2-3	-	17	-	TGCGCCAGCAGCCAAACAAGCATCTCGGGCAGCACAGATACGCAGTATTTT	CASSQTSISGSTDTQYF
TRBV5-6	TRBJ1-1	-	11	-	TGTGCCAGCGTGGTGGGAGGTGAAGCTTTCTTT	CASVVGGEAFF
TRBV6-1	TRBJ2-7	-	15	-	TGTGCCAGCAGCGTAGACTCCGGGACTTCCTACGAGCAGTACTTC	CASSVDSGTSYEQYF
TRBV2	TRBJ2-2	-	15	TRBD2	TGTGCCAGCAGTGAAGGGGGACTAGTCACCGGGGAGCTGTTTTTT	CASSEGGLVTGELFF
TRBV5-1	TRBJ2-5	-	17	TRBD2	TGCGCCAGCAGCCCCCAACCGACTAGCGGGAGTGGGGAGACCCAGTACTTC	CASSPQPTSGSGETQYF
TRBV7-2	TRBJ2-5	once	13	TRBD1	TGTGCCAGCAGAGAAGGGGGCTGGGGGACCCAGTACTTC	CASREGGWGTQYF
TRBV7-9	TRBJ2-7	-	14	-	TGTGCCAGCAGCTTAGTGGTCAGAGCCTACGAGCAGTACTTC	CASSLVVRAYEQYF
TRBV28	TRBJ2-1	-	16	-	TGTGCCAGCAGTTCCGCGGGACTTCTCGTCTACAATGAGCAGTTCTTC	CASSSAGLLVYNEQFF
TRBV7-7	TRBJ2-1	once	19	TRBD2	TGTGCCAGCAGCTTAAAGACTAGCACAACAATGGGGTCGAACAATGAGCAGTTCTTC	CASSLKTSTTMGSNNEQFF
TRBV10-1	TRBJ2-2	-	14	-	TGCGCCAGCAGTGAGCGGGCTAGATTCGGGGAGCTGTTTTTT	CASSERARFGELFF